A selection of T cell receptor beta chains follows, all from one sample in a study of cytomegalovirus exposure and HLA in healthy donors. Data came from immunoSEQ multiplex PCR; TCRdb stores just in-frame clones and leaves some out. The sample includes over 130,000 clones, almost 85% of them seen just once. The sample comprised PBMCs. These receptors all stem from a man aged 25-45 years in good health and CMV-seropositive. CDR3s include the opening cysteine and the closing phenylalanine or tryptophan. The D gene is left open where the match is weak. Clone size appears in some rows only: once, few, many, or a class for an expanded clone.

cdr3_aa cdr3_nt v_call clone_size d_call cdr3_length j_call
CASTMTGGLGDTQYF TGTGCCAGCACCATGACAGGGGGATTGGGAGATACGCAGTATTTT TRBV6-1 NA TRBD1 15 TRBJ2-3
CASRLDTSNYGYTF TGTGCCAGCAGACTGGACACCAGCAACTATGGCTACACCTTC TRBV28 NA NA 14 TRBJ1-2
CASSGKPPGLPTDTQYF TGTGCCAGCAGCGGGAAACCCCCGGGACTCCCTACAGATACGCAGTATTTT TRBV9 NA NA 17 TRBJ2-3
CASSPPHRMGEAFF TGTGCCAGCAGTCCCCCCCACAGAATGGGCGAAGCTTTCTTT TRBV28 NA NA 14 TRBJ1-1
CASSSGQPNTGELFF TGTGCCAGCAGCTCGGGACAGCCGAACACCGGGGAGCTGTTTTTT TRBV13 NA TRBD1 15 TRBJ2-2
CASSSPPYGYTF TGTGCCAGCAGCTCCCCTCCTTATGGCTACACCTTC TRBV6-5 once NA 12 TRBJ1-2
CASSGTSGSLSTDTQYF TGTGCCAGCAGTGGGACTAGCGGGAGCCTTAGCACAGATACGCAGTATTTT TRBV28 NA TRBD2 17 TRBJ2-3
CASSFGGRNEQFF TGTGCCAGCAGCTTCGGGGGGCGCAATGAGCAGTTCTTC TRBV7-8 NA NA 13 TRBJ2-1
CASSSGTGVWQTQYF TGCGCCAGCAGCTCCGGGACAGGGGTCTGGCAGACCCAGTACTTC TRBV5-1 NA TRBD1 15 TRBJ2-5
CSVEVRDLFWGQYQETQYF TGCAGCGTCGAGGTGCGGGATCTCTTCTGGGGCCAGTACCAAGAGACCCAGTACTTC TRBV29-1 NA NA 19 TRBJ2-5
CASSQTLAVSSYNEQFF TGCGCCAGCAGCCAGACGCTAGCGGTGAGCTCCTACAATGAGCAGTTCTTC TRBV4-1 NA TRBD2 17 TRBJ2-1
CASSPGTGINQPQHF TGTGCCAGCAGCCCAGGGACAGGGATTAATCAGCCCCAGCATTTT TRBV7-6 once TRBD1 15 TRBJ1-5
CAWSPGLAATQYF TGTGCCTGGAGTCCGGGACTAGCAGCGACCCAGTACTTC TRBV30 NA TRBD2 13 TRBJ2-5
CASSLSELDTQYF TGTGCCAGCAGCTTGAGTGAGTTAGATACGCAGTATTTT TRBV5-6 NA NA 13 TRBJ2-3
CASSPGRLGNTIYF TGTGCCAGCAGTCCCGGGAGGCTTGGAAACACCATATATTTT TRBV6-5 NA NA 14 TRBJ1-3
CASSLARAIGLQETQYF TGCGCCAGCAGCTTGGCTCGAGCGATCGGCCTCCAAGAGACCCAGTACTTC TRBV5-1 once NA 17 TRBJ2-5
CASSGRGVPYNEQFF TGTGCCAGCAGCGGTCGGGGGGTCCCCTACAATGAGCAGTTCTTC TRBV21-1 NA NA 15 TRBJ2-1
CASSVQGARIQETQYF TGTGCCAGCAGTGTACAGGGGGCGCGAATACAAGAGACCCAGTACTTC TRBV28 NA TRBD1 16 TRBJ2-5
CASSLESGTGATGELFF TGTGCCAGCAGCTTAGAATCCGGGACAGGGGCCACCGGGGAGCTGTTTTTT TRBV11-2 NA TRBD1 17 TRBJ2-2
CASSVGPGGATNEKLFF TGTGCCAGCAGCGTAGGGCCTGGGGGGGCAACTAATGAAAAACTGTTTTTT TRBV9 NA NA 17 TRBJ1-4
CASSFQGGETEAFF TGTGCCAGCAGCTTCCAGGGTGGTGAAACTGAAGCTTTCTTT TRBV7-9 NA NA 14 TRBJ1-1
CASSLLDRNTEAFF TGTGCCAGCTCACTTTTAGACAGGAACACTGAAGCTTTCTTT TRBV18 NA NA 14 TRBJ1-1
CASSLVGGKDSPLHF TGTGCCAGCAGCTTAGTAGGCGGGAAGGATTCACCCCTCCACTTT TRBV7-2 NA NA 15 TRBJ1-6
CASSLGDTRTDTQYF TGCGCCAGCAGCTTGGGGGACACACGCACAGATACGCAGTATTTT TRBV5-1 NA NA 15 TRBJ2-3
CASRAGERNQPQHF TGTGCCAGCAGGGCAGGGGAACGCAATCAGCCCCAGCATTTT TRBV6-5 NA NA 14 TRBJ1-5
CASSSLASYNSPLHF TGTGCCAGCAGTTCCCTCGCCAGCTATAATTCACCCCTCCACTTT TRBV6-5 NA NA 15 TRBJ1-6
CASSQEPSGSGNEQFF TGTGCCAGCAGCCAAGAGCCTAGCGGGAGTGGCAATGAGCAGTTCTTC TRBV14 NA TRBD2 16 TRBJ2-1
CASSPNRGTPGTDTQYF TGTGCCAGCTCACCAAACAGGGGGACCCCTGGCACAGATACGCAGTATTTT TRBV18 NA TRBD1 17 TRBJ2-3
CAWSVSRGRSPLHF TGTGCCTGGAGTGTCAGCAGGGGGCGGTCACCCCTCCACTTT TRBV30 NA TRBD1 14 TRBJ1-6
CASSSRDTAYEQYF TGTGCCAGCAGTAGCCGGGACACAGCCTACGAGCAGTACTTC TRBV6-5 NA NA 14 TRBJ2-7
CAISEGDGTGELFF TGTGCCATCAGTGAGGGAGACGGCACCGGGGAGCTGTTTTTT TRBV10-3 NA NA 14 TRBJ2-2
CASKLAENNEQFF TGTGCCAGCAAACTAGCGGAAAACAATGAGCAGTTCTTC TRBV2 NA TRBD2 13 TRBJ2-1
CASSLVKREFGDTQYF TGTGCCAGCAGCTTAGTCAAGCGGGAGTTCGGCGATACGCAGTATTTT TRBV7-9 NA TRBD2 16 TRBJ2-3
CASSLEGLAGVAYEQYF TGTGCCAGCAGCTTGGAAGGGCTAGCGGGAGTAGCGTACGAGCAGTACTTC TRBV5-6 NA TRBD2 17 TRBJ2-7
CASSYSVGGGTDTQYF TGTGCCAGCAGTTACTCGGTCGGAGGGGGCACAGATACGCAGTATTTT TRBV6-6 NA NA 16 TRBJ2-3